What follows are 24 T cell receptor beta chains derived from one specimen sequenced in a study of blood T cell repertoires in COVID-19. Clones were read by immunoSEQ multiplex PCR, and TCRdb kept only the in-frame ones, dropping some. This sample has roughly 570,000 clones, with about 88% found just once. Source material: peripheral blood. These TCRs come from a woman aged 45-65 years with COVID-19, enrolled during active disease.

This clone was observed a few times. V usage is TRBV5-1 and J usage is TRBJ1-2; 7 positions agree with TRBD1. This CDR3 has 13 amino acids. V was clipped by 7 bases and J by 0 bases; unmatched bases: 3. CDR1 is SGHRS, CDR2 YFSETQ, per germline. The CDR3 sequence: CASRDSSNYGYTF. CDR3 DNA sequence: TGCGCCAGCCGGGACAGTTCTAACTATGGCTACACCTTC.

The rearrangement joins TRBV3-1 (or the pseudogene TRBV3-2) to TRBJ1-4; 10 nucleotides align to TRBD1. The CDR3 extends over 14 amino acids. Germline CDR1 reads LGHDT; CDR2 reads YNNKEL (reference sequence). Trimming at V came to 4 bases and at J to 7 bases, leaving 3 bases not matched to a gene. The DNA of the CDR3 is TGTGCCAGCAGCCTCCGGGACAGGGGTGAAAAACTGTTTTTT. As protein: CASSLRDRGEKLFF.

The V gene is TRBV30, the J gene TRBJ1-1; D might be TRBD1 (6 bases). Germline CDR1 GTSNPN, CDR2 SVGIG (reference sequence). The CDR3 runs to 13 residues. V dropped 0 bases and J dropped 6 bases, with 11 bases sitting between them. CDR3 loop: CAWSVEGVAEAFF. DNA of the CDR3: TGTGCCTGGAGTGTAGAGGGGGTCGCTGAAGCTTTCTTT.

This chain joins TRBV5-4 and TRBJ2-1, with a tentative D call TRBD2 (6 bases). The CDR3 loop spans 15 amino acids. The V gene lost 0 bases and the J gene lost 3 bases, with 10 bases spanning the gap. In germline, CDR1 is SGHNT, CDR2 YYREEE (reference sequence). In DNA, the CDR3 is TGTGCCAGCAGCTTGGACGCGGGGAACTACAATGAGCAGTTCTTC. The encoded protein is CASSLDAGNYNEQFF.

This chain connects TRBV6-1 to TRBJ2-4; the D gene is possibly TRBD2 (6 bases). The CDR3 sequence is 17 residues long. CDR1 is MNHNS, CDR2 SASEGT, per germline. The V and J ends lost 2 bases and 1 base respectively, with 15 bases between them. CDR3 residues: CASSESGLSSAKNIQYF. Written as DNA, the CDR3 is TGTGCCAGCAGTGAAAGTGGACTAAGCTCCGCCAAAAACATTCAGTACTTC.

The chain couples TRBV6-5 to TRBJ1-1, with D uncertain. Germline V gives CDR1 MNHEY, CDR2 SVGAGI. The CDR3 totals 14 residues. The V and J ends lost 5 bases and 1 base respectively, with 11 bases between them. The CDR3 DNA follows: TGTGCCAGCAGTAAGGGCGGGTCGAACACTGAAGCTTTCTTT. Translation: CASSKGGSNTEAFF.

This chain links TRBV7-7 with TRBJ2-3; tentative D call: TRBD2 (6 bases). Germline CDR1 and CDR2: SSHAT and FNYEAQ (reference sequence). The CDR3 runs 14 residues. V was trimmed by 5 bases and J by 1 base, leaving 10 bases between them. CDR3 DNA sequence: TGTGCCAGCAGCACCGGCGGGGGCACAGATACGCAGTATTTT. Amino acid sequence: CASSTGGGTDTQYF.

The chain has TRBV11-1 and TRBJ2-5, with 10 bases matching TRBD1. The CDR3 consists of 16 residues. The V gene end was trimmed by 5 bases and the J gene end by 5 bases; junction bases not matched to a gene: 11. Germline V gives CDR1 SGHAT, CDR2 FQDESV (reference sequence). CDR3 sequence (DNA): TGTGCCAGCAGCCGTCGAAGACAGGGGGCGGTTGAGACCCAGTACTTC. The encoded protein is CASSRRRQGAVETQYF. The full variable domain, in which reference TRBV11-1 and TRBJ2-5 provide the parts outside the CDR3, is EAEVAQSPRYKITEKSQAVAFWCDPISGHATLYWYRQILGQGPELLVQFQDESVVDDSQLPKDRFSAERLKGVDSTLKIQPAELGDSAMYLCASSRRRQGAVETQYFGPGTRLLVL.

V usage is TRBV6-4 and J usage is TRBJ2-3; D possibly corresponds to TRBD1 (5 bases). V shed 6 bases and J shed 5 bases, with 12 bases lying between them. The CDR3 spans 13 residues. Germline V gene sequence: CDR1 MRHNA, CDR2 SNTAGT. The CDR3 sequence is CASSISQGDTQYF. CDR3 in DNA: TGTGCCAGCAGCATCTCCCAGGGAGATACGCAGTATTTT.

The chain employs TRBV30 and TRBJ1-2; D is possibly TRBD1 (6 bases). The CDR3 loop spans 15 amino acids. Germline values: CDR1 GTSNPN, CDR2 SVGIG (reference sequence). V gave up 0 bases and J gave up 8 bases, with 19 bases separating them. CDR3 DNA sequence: TGTGCCTGGAGTGTACTTAATACAGGGAAGATAGGCTACACCTTC. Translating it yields CAWSVLNTGKIGYTF. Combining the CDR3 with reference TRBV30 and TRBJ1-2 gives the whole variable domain SQTIHQWPATLVQPVGSPLSLECTVEGTSNPNLYWYRQAAGRGLQLLFYSVGIGQISSEVPQNLSASRPQDRQFILSSKKLLLSDSGFYLCAWSVLNTGKIGYTFGSGTRLTVV.

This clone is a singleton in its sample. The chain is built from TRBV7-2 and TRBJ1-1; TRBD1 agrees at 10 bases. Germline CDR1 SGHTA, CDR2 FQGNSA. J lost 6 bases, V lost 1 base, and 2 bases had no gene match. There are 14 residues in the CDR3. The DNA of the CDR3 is TGTGCCAGCAGCTTAGATGGGACAGGGGCTGAAGCTTTCTTT. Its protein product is CASSLDGTGAEAFF.

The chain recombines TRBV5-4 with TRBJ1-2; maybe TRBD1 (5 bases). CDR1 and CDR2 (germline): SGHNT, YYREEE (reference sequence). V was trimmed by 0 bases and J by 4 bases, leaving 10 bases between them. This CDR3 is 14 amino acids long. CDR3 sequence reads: CASSLGGDSYGYTF. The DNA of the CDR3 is TGTGCCAGCAGCTTGGGGGGGGACTCCTATGGCTACACCTTC.

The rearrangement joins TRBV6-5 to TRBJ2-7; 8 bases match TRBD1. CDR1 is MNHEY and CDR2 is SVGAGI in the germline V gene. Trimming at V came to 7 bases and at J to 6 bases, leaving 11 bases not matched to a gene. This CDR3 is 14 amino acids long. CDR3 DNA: TGTGCCAGCACCCGTACAGGGGGTATTGGCGAGCAGTACTTC. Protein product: CASTRTGGIGEQYF.

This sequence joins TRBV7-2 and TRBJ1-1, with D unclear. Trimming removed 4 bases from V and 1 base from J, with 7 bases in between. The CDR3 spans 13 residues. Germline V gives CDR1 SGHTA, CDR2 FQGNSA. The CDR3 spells CASSSRWNTEAFF. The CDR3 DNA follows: TGTGCCAGCAGCTCCAGGTGGAACACTGAAGCTTTCTTT.

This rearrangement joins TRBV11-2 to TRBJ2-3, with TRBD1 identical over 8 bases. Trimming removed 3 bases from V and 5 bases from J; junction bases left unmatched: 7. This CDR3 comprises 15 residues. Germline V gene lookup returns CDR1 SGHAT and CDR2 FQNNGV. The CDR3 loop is CASSFSRGPGDTQYF. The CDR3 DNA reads TGTGCCAGCAGCTTTTCCAGGGGGCCAGGAGATACGCAGTATTTT.

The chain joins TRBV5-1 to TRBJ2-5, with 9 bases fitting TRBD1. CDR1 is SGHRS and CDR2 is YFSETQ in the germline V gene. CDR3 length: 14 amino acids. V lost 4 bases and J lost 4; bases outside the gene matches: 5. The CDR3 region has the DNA TGCGCCAGCAGCCGGGACAGGGTTTTAGAGACCCAGTACTTC. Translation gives CASSRDRVLETQYF.

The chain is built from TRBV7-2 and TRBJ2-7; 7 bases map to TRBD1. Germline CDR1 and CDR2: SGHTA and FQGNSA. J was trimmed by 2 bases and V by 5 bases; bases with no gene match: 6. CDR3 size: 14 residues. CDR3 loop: CASSPRQGPYEQYF. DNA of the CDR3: TGTGCCAGCAGCCCCCGACAGGGCCCCTACGAGCAGTACTTC.

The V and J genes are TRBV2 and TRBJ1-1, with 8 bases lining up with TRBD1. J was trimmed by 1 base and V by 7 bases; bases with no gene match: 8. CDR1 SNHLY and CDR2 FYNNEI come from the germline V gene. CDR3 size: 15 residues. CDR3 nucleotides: TGTGCCAGCACGACCCGGACAGGGCCGAACACTGAAGCTTTCTTT. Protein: CASTTRTGPNTEAFF.

The CDR3, as DNA: TGTGCCAGCAGACAAACACAGAATTCTAACTATGGCTACACCTTC. This translates into CASRQTQNSNYGYTF. The V gene is TRBV6-5, the J gene TRBJ1-2; D is unresolved. Germline-derived CDR1 and CDR2 are MNHEY and SVGAGI. Trimming pared 6 bases from V and 0 bases from J, leaving 14 bases between. This CDR3 is 15 amino acids long.

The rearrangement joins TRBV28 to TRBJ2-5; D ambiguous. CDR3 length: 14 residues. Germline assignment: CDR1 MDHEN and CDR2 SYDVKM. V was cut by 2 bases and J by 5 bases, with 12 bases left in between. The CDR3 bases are TGTGCCAGCAGTTTAAGGCAGCTCGGGGAGACCCAGTACTTC. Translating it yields CASSLRQLGETQYF.

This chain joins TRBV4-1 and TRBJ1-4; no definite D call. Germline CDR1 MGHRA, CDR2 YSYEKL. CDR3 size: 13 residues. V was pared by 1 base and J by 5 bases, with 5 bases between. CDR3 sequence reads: CASSQGPNEKLFF. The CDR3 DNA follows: TGCGCCAGCAGCCAAGGGCCAAATGAAAAACTGTTTTTT.

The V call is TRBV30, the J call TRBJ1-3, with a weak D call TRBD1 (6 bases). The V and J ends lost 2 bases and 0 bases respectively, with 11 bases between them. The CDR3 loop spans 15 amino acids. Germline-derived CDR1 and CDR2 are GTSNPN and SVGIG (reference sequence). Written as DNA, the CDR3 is TGTGCCTGGAGTCCACTGGACAGCTCTGGAAACACCATATATTTT. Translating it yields CAWSPLDSSGNTIYF.

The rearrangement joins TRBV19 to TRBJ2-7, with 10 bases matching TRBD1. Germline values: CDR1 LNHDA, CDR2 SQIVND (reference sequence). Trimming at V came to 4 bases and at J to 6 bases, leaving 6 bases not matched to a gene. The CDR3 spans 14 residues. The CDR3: CASSSPGQGREQYF. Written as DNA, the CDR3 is TGTGCCAGTAGTAGTCCGGGACAGGGGCGCGAGCAGTACTTC.

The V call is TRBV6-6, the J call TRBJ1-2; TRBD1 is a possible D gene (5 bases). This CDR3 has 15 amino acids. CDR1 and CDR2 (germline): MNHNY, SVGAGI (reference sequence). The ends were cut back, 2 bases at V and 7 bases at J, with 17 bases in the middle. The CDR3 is CASSYGTPGEGGYTF. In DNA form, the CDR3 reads TGTGCCAGCAGTTACGGGACTCCCGGAGAGGGTGGCTACACCTTC.